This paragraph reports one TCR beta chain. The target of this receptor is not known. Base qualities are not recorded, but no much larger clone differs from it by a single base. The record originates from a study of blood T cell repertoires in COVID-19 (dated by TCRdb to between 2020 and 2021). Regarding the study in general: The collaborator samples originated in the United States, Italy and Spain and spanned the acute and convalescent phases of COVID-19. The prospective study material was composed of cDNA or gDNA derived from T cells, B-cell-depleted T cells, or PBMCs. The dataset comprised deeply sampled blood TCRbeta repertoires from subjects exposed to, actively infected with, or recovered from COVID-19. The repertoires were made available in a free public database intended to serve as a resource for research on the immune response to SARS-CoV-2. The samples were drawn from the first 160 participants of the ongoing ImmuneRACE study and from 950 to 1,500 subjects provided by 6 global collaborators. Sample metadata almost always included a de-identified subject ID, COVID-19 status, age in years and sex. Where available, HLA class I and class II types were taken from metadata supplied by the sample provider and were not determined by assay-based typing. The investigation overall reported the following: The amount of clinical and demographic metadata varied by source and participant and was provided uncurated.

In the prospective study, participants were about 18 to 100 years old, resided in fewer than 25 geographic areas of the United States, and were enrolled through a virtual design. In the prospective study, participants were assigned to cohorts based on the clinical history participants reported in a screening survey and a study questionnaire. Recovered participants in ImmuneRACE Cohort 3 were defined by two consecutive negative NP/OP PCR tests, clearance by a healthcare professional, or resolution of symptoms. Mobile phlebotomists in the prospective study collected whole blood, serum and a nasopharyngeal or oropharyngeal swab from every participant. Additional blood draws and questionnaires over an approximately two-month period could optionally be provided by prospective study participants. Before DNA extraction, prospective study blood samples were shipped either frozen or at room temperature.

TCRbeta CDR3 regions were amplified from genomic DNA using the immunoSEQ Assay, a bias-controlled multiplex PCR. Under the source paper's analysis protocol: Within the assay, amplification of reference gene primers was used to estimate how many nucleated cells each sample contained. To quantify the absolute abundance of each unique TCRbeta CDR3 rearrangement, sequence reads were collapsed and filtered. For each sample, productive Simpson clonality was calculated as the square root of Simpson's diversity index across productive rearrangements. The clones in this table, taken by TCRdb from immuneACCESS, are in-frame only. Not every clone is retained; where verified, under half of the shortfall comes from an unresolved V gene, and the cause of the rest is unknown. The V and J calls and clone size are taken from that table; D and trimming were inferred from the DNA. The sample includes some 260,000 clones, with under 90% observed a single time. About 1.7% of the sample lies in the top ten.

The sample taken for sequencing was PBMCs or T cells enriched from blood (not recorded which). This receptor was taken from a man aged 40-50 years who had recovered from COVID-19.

The nucleotide sequence is TGTGCCAGTAGTGCCCAAACCTACGAAGCGCCCCTCCACTTT. This is translated as CASSAQTYEAPLHF. The chain couples TRBV19 to TRBJ1-6; the D gene assignment is ambiguous. V is clipped by 5 bases and J by 13 bases, and the sequence between their germline boundaries is 18 bases long. CDR1 and CDR2, per the germline V gene (reference sequence), are LNHDA and SQIVND. From its cysteine to its phenylalanine, the CDR3 spans 14 amino acids. Only the CDR3 portion is preserved as DNA: 42 bases, with reading frame beginning at the first base.